Described below is a single T cell receptor beta chain sequence and its context. Naive CD8 isolation took CD45RO-negative cells positively selected for CCR7 and excluded terminally differentiated effector memory CD45RA+ cells. All donors qualified as healthy HIV-negative adults and had experienced no recent acute infections or vaccinations. This sample was included in a study of shared clonotypes between healthy human individuals. Sequencing was performed with immunoSEQ multiplex PCR; in TCRdb, only in-frame clones are kept and a portion is missing. Seen here are around 1.9 million clones, about 93% observed once, and the top ten hold about 1.7%. The sequencing sample was made of naive CD8+ T cells from PBMCs. The receptor's source is a man aged 18-30 years in good health. Some clones in this sample may be carry-over from other donors' samples.

The CDR3 loop reads CASSYSLGSRSDTQYF. The CDR3 coding sequence is TGTGCCAGCAGTTACAGTCTCGGAAGTAGATCAGATACGCAGTATTTT. The chain carries TRBV27 and TRBJ2-3; D unclear. Germline V gives CDR1 MNHEY, CDR2 SMNVEV (reference sequence). V was cut by 4 bases and J by 4 bases, with 18 bases left in between. The CDR3 sequence is 16 residues long.